The source of this T cell receptor (beta chain) is a study of blood T cell repertoires in COVID-19. From germline, CDR1 is SNHLY and CDR2 FYNNEI. CDR3 length: 14 residues. The trim removed 4 bases at V and 9 bases at J, leaving 6 bases unmatched. Profiled with immunoSEQ multiplex PCR; TCRdb holds only in-frame clones, not every one. In the table there are about 110,000 clones, around 75% of which are singletons. Material for sequencing was peripheral blood. The chain has TRBV2 and TRBJ1-6; TRBD1 agrees at 7 bases. The clonotype originates from a human donor with acute or convalescent COVID-19. The donor label of this sample is uncertain. Written as DNA, the CDR3 is TGTGCCAGCAGTGGTAGACAGGGAGGTTCACCCCTCCACTTT. This sequence encodes CASSGRQGGSPLHF.